The clone carrying this T cell receptor beta chain occurred a few times. The target antigen is unknown. This sample stems from a study of cytomegalovirus exposure and HLA in healthy donors. 60 Vbeta and 13 Jbeta primers were used in PCR. As processed by the authors: Later reanalysis found roughly 80 million unique TCR beta chains, roughly 10 million of them shared. Clones were read by immunoSEQ multiplex PCR, and TCRdb kept only the in-frame ones, dropping some. V, J and clone size reflect that table, while D and trimming were determined from the DNA. The sample shows some 140,000 clones, 60% to 75% of them seen only once. Study outcomes and limitations: Further analysis, carried out later, found HLA-associated TCR beta chains more clonally expanded than equally common other chains. A later analysis linked a missense DCLRE1C variant to TCR beta V- and J-gene trimming.

Sequencing was performed on PBMCs. This TCR was sampled from a human donor in good health.

The CDR3: CASSQGSSGGVGETQYF. In DNA form, the CDR3 reads TGTGCCAGCAGCCAAGGGTCTAGCGGGGGAGTCGGAGAGACCCAGTACTTC. This chain links TRBV4-2 with TRBJ2-5; 10 bases line up with TRBD2. Germline CDR1 and CDR2: LGHNA and YNFKEQ. J lost 4 bases, V lost 1 base, and 9 bases had no gene match. This CDR3 comprises 17 residues.